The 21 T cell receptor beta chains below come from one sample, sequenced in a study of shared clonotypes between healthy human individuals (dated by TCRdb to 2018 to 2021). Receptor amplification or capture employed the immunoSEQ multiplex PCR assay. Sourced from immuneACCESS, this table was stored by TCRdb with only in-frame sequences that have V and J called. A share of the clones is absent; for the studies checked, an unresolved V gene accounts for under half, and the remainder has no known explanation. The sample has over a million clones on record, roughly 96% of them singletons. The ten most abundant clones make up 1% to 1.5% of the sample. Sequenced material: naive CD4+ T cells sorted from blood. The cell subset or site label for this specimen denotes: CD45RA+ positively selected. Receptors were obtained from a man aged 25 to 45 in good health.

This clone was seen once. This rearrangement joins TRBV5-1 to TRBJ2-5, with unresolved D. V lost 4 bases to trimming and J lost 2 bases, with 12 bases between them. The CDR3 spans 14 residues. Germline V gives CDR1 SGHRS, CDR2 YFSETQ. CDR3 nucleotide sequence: TGCGCCAGCAGCGGAGTCCCGTTACAAGAGACCCAGTACTTC. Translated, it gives CASSGVPLQETQYF.

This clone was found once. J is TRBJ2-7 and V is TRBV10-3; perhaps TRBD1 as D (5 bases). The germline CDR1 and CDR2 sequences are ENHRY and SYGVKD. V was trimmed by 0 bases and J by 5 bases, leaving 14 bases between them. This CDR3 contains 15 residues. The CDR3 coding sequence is TGTGCCATCAGTGAGTCGCAAAGGGGTGGGAACGAGCAGTACTTC. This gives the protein CAISESQRGGNEQYF.

The CDR3 bases are TGTGCCAGCAGCCAGGGGAGCTCTGGGGCCAACGTCCTGACTTTC. Its protein product is CASSQGSSGANVLTF. This rearrangement joins TRBV5-4 to TRBJ2-6, with TRBD1 as a possible D gene (6 bases). Germline CDR1 and CDR2: SGHNT and YYREEE (reference sequence). This CDR3 comprises 15 residues. V was trimmed by 4 bases and J by 0 bases, leaving 8 bases between them.

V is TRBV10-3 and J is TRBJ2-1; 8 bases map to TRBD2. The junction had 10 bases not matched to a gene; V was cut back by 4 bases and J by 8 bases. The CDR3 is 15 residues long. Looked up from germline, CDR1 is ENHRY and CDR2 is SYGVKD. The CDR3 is CAISGTSSGGDEQFF. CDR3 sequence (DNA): TGTGCCATCAGTGGGACTAGCTCGGGGGGCGATGAGCAGTTCTTC.

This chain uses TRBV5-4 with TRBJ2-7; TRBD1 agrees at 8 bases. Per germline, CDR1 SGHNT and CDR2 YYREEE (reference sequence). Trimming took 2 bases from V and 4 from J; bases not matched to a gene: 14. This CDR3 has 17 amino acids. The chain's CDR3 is CASSLRLSGTGPYEQYF. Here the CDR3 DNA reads TGTGCCAGCAGCTTAAGACTCTCCGGGACAGGTCCGTACGAGCAGTACTTC. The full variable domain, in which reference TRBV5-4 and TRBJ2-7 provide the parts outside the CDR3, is ETGVTQSPTHLIKTRGQQVTLRCSSQSGHNTVSWYQQALGQGPQFIFQYYREEENGRGNFPPRFSGLQFPNYSSELNVNALELDDSALYLCASSLRLSGTGPYEQYFGPGTRLTVT.

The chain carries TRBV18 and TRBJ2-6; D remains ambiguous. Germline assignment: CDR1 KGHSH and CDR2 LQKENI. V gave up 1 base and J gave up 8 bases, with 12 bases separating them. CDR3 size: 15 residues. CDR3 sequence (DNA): TGTGCCAGCTCACCACGAACGGAAGCCTCCAACGTCCTGACTTTC. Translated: CASSPRTEASNVLTF.

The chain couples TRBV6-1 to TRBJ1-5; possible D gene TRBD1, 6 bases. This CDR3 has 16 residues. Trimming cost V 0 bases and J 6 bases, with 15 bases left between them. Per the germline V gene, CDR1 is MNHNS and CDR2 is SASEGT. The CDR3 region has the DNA TGTGCCAGCAGTGAAGCCTCGGGGGGCTCTGGTCAGCCCCAGCATTTT. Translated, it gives CASSEASGGSGQPQHF.

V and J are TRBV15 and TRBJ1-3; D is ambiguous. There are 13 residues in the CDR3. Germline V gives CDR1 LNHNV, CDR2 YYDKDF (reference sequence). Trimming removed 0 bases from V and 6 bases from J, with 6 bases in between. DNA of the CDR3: TGTGCCACCAGCAGAGATCCCCAAAACACCATATATTTT. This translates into CATSRDPQNTIYF.

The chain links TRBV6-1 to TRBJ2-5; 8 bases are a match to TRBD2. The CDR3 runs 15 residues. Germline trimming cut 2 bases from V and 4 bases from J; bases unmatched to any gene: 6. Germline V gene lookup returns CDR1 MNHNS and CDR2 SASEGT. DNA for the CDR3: TGTGCCAGCAGTGAACTACGGGGGGGTGGAGAGACCCAGTACTTC. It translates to CASSELRGGGETQYF.

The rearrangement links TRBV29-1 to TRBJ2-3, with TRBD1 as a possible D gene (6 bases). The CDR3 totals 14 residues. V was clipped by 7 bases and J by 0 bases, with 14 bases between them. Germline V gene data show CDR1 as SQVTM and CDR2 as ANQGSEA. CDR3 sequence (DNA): TGCAGCGGCACAGGGAAGTTTAGCACAGATACGCAGTATTTT. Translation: CSGTGKFSTDTQYF.

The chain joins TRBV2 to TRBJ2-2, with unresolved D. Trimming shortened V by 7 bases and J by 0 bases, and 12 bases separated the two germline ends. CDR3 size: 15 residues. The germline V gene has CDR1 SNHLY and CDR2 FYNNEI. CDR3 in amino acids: CASILDGSNTGELFF. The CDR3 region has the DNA TGTGCCAGCATCTTGGACGGGTCGAACACCGGGGAGCTGTTTTTT.

The CDR3 DNA is TGTGCCAGCAGCTTGGCGGGGACTAGCGGGAGATCCCCCACAGATACGCAGTATTTT. This gives the protein CASSLAGTSGRSPTDTQYF. The chain has TRBV7-8 and TRBJ2-3; TRBD2 aligns across 14 bases. The V gene's germline CDR1 is SGHVS and CDR2 FQNEAQ. Trimming took 3 bases from V and 2 from J; bases not matched to a gene: 10. The CDR3 extends over 19 amino acids.

The CDR3 nucleotides are TGTGCCAGCAGCTTAGAGACGGGAAAAGAGACCCAGTACTTC. Translated: CASSLETGKETQYF. The rearrangement links TRBV7-2 to TRBJ2-5; D possibly corresponds to TRBD2 (5 bases). The length of the CDR3 is 14 residues. In germline, CDR1 is SGHTA, CDR2 FQGNSA. Trimming took 1 base from V and 3 from J, leaving 9 bases between them.

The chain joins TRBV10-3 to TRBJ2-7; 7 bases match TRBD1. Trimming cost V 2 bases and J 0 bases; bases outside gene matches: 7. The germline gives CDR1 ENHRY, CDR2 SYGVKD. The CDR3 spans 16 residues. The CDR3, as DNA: TGTGCCATCAGTGAGGTCCAAGGGACAGTCTCCTACGAGCAGTACTTC. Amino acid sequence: CAISEVQGTVSYEQYF.

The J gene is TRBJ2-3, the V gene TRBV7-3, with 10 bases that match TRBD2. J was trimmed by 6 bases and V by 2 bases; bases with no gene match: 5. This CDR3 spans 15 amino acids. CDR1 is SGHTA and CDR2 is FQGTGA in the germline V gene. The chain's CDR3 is CASSLLAGDADTQYF. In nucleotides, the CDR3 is TGTGCCAGCAGCTTACTAGCGGGGGACGCGGATACGCAGTATTTT.

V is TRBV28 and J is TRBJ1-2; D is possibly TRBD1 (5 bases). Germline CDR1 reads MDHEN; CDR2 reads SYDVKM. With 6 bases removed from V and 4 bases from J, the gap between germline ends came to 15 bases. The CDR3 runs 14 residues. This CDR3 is CASSPSGKLYGYTF. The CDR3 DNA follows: TGTGCCAGCAGCCCCTCAGGGAAACTCTATGGCTACACCTTC.

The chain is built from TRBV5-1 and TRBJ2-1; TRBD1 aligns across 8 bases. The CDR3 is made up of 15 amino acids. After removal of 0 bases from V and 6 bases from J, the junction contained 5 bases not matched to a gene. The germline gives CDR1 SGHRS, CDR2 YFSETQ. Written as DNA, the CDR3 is TGCGCCAGCAGCTTGGGGACAGGGTCGTCCAATGAGCAGTTCTTC. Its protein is CASSLGTGSSNEQFF.

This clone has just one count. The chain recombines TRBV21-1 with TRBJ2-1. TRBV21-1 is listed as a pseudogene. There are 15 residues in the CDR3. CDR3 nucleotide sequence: TGTGCCAGCAGCAAACGGAAGGACTCCTACAATGAGCAGTTCTTC. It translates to CASSKRKDSYNEQFF.

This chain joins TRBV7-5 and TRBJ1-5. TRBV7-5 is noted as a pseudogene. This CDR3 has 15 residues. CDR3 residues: CVRSPVRRGRQPQHF. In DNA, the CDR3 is TGTGTCAGAAGCCCTGTTCGGCGGGGTCGCCAGCCCCAGCATTTT.

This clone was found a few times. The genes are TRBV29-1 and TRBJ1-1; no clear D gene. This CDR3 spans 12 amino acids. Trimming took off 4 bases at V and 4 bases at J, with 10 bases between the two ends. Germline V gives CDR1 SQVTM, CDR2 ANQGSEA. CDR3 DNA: TGCAGCGTTGCCCCGTATGGCACTGAAGCTTTCTTT. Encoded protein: CSVAPYGTEAFF.

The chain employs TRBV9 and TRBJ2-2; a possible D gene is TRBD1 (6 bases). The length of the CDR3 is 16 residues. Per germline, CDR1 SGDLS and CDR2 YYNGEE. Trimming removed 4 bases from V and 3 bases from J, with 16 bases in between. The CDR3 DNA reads TGTGCCAGCAGCAGATCCGGGACAAGGGACACCGGGGAGCTGTTTTTT. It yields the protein CASSRSGTRDTGELFF.